Listed below are T cell receptor beta chains from one sample, sequenced in a study of blood T cell repertoires in COVID-19. Produced via immunoSEQ multiplex PCR; TCRdb's table is partial and in-frame only. The sample records 140,000 to 150,000 clones, 85% being singletons. Sample: PBMCs or T cells enriched from blood (not recorded which). Receptors were obtained from a middle-aged woman who had recovered from COVID-19. CDR3s include the opening cysteine and the closing phenylalanine or tryptophan. The order of the fields is clone size, V gene, J gene, D gene, CDR3 protein, CDR3 DNA. A D gene is named only where the DNA matches it firmly. Size tells how often a clone was seen (once, few, many) or the class of an expanded clone, and some rows leave it out.

-,TRBV19,TRBJ2-1,-,CASSWGRNEQFF,TGTGCCAGTAGTTGGGGGAGGAATGAGCAGTTCTTC
once,TRBV2,TRBJ2-7,-,CASQWDGSSYEQYF,TGTGCCAGCCAATGGGACGGGAGCTCCTACGAGCAGTACTTC
-,TRBV29-1,TRBJ2-2,TRBD1,CSVRTGTGNTGELFF,TGCAGCGTTCGAACCGGGACAGGAAACACCGGGGAGCTGTTTTTT
-,TRBV6-5,TRBJ1-2,-,CASSYSTGPINYGYTF,TGTGCCAGCAGTTACTCGACAGGCCCTATTAACTATGGCTACACCTTC
-,TRBV12-5,TRBJ1-5,TRBD1,CASGPWDRDSQPQHF,TGTGCTAGTGGTCCGTGGGACAGGGACTCTCAGCCCCAGCATTTT
-,TRBV18,TRBJ2-5,TRBD2,CASSPTRPGGPLETQYF,TGTGCCAGCTCACCGACCCGGCCGGGGGGGCCGTTGGAGACCCAGTACTTC
-,TRBV6-5,TRBJ1-2,-,CASSYSTGRGNYGYTF,TGTGCCAGCAGTTACTCGACGGGCAGGGGTAACTATGGCTACACCTTC
-,TRBV15,TRBJ2-5,TRBD1,CATSTHRGKGETQYF,TGTGCCACCAGCACACACAGGGGGAAGGGAGAGACCCAGTACTTC
-,TRBV2,TRBJ2-7,TRBD2,CASSEVAGGNEQYF,TGTGCCAGCAGTGAAGTAGCGGGGGGCAACGAGCAGTACTTC
-,TRBV18,TRBJ1-5,-,CASSPQGNSNQPQHF,TGTGCCAGCTCACCACAGGGGAATAGCAATCAGCCCCAGCATTTT
-,TRBV19,TRBJ2-3,TRBD2,CASSIEASGSPSTDTQYF,TGTGCCAGTAGTATAGAGGCTAGCGGGAGCCCTAGCACAGATACGCAGTATTTT
-,TRBV11-2,TRBJ2-1,TRBD2,CASSLVALAGGRDEQFF,TGTGCCAGCAGCTTAGTGGCTTTAGCGGGGGGGCGCGATGAGCAGTTCTTC
-,TRBV20-1,TRBJ1-1,-,CSAPSDTEAFF,TGCAGTGCCCCTTCGGACACTGAAGCTTTCTTT
-,TRBV7-9,TRBJ1-1,-,CASSLVGDTEAFF,TGTGCCAGCAGCTTAGTAGGGGACACTGAAGCTTTCTTT
-,TRBV13,TRBJ2-1,TRBD1,CASSLGQRGGLKNEQFF,TGTGCCAGCAGCTTAGGCCAGAGAGGGGGCTTGAAGAATGAGCAGTTCTTC
-,TRBV18,TRBJ2-5,TRBD1,CASSPATGEYWETQYF,TGTGCCAGCTCACCAGCAACAGGGGAATATTGGGAGACCCAGTACTTC
-,TRBV12-5,TRBJ1-2,-,CASGLVPPQTNYGYTF,TGTGCTAGTGGTTTGGTACCCCCACAGACTAACTATGGCTACACCTTC
once,TRBV27,TRBJ2-7,-,CASSRGRAYEQYF,TGTGCCAGCTCAAGGGGAAGGGCCTACGAGCAGTACTTC
-,TRBV6-6,TRBJ1-6,-,CASTSPGQLYNSPLHF,TGTGCCAGCACCTCGCCCGGACAGCTCTATAATTCACCCCTCCACTTT
-,TRBV4-1,TRBJ2-1,TRBD1,CASSPRGTGHLDNEQFF,TGCGCCAGCAGCCCCAGGGGGACGGGACACCTCGACAATGAGCAGTTCTTC
-,TRBV5-6,TRBJ2-1,TRBD1,CASSLGTGSRFEGNEQFF,TGTGCCAGCAGCTTGGGGACAGGGTCGAGGTTCGAAGGAAATGAGCAGTTCTTC
-,TRBV5-1,TRBJ2-7,-,CASSLEGDEQYF,TGCGCCAGCAGCTTGGAGGGGGACGAGCAGTACTTC
once,TRBV19,TRBJ2-7,TRBD1,CASSMGQGVDEQYF,TGTGCCAGTAGTATGGGTCAGGGGGTCGACGAGCAGTACTTC
-,TRBV5-1,TRBJ2-5,TRBD2,CASSTTSGAQETQYF,TGCGCCAGCAGCACGACTAGCGGGGCTCAAGAGACCCAGTACTTC
-,TRBV7-2,TRBJ1-1,-,CASSLRRGIDTEAFF,TGTGCCAGCAGCCTAAGAAGGGGTATCGACACTGAAGCTTTCTTT
-,TRBV4-1,TRBJ1-2,-,CASSPDSSYGYTF,TGCGCCAGCAGCCCGGACAGTTCATATGGCTACACCTTC
-,TRBV27,TRBJ1-5,-,CASSLIGGPQPQHF,TGTGCCAGCAGCTTGATCGGGGGGCCTCAGCCCCAGCATTTT